This T cell receptor beta chain was obtained from a study of cytotoxic CD8 clonotypes in ibrutinib-treated CLL. This CDR3 contains 15 residues. V was trimmed by 0 bases and J by 5 bases, leaving 15 bases between them. Germline CDR1 is SGHRS and CDR2 is YFSETQ. As to this clone: Its antigen is not identified.

TCRdb's table, derived via immunoSEQ multiplex PCR, lists solely in-frame clones and lacks some. The repertoire holds some 300,000 clones, 80% seen once, with under 8.5% in the top ten. Findings of the study overall: Researchers report that baseline clonality outpaced age-matched healthy donors and tracked circulating CD8+ T-cell counts.

Sequenced material: PBMCs, taken before ibrutinib treatment. The chain links TRBV5-1 to TRBJ2-7, with no clear D. This sequence was found in a human donor with chronic lymphocytic leukemia. In DNA form, the CDR3 reads TGCGCCAGCAGCTTGGTGCTTGTGGGTTTACACGAGCAGTACTTC. Its protein is CASSLVLVGLHEQYF.